This is a list of T cell receptor beta chains from one sample in a study of blood T cell repertoires in COVID-19. The data were produced by immunoSEQ multiplex PCR, yet TCRdb's version contains in-frame clones alone and is incomplete. The repertoire holds roughly 43,000 clones, 70% to 90% seen once, with under 15% in the top ten. The material sequenced was peripheral blood. Receptor source: a woman in her 70s in a cohort sampled during active COVID-19. Both conserved end residues are part of each CDR3. D genes are given only for firm matches. Where a row states a size, it is once, few, many or the class of an expanded clone; other rows omit it.

-,TRBV28,TRBJ1-1,-,CASSPSTGYDTEAFF,TGTGCCAGCAGTCCCTCAACAGGGTACGACACTGAAGCTTTCTTT
few,TRBV29-1,TRBJ1-1,-,CSGDTGDTEAFF,TGCAGCGGAGACACTGGCGACACTGAAGCTTTCTTT
-,TRBV5-4,TRBJ1-2,TRBD1,CASSLDPGQGTGYTF,TGTGCCAGCAGCTTGGATCCGGGACAGGGGACCGGCTACACCTTC
-,TRBV7-2,TRBJ2-2,TRBD2,CASSLPGLRELFF,TGTGCCAGCAGCTTACCGGGACTAAGGGAGCTGTTTTTT
-,TRBV7-9,TRBJ2-7,TRBD1,CASSLPDRDYEQYF,TGTGCCAGCAGCCTGCCCGACAGGGACTACGAGCAGTACTTC
-,TRBV6-6,TRBJ2-2,-,CASSYSTGSGELFF,TGTGCCAGCAGTTACTCCACAGGGTCCGGGGAGCTGTTTTTT
-,TRBV3-1/TRBV3-2,TRBJ2-7,TRBD2,CASSQDLAGSEQYF,TGTGCCAGCAGCCAAGATCTAGCGGGGTCCGAGCAGTACTTC
-,TRBV9,TRBJ1-2,-,CASSVDGRYGYTF,TGTGCCAGCAGCGTAGACGGGAGATACGGCTACACCTTC
-,TRBV10-3,TRBJ2-5,TRBD1,CAISASFLGTGSQETQYF,TGTGCCATCAGTGCAAGCTTCCTCGGGACAGGGAGCCAAGAGACCCAGTACTTC
-,TRBV9,TRBJ2-2,-,CASSVDSGVSGELFF,TGTGCCAGCAGCGTAGATTCGGGGGTAAGCGGGGAGCTGTTTTTT
-,TRBV9,TRBJ2-3,TRBD1,CASSVAFGTATDTQYF,TGTGCCAGCAGCGTAGCTTTTGGGACAGCAACAGATACGCAGTATTTT
few,TRBV10-2,TRBJ2-3,-,CASSESVVRTDTQYF,TGCGCCAGCAGTGAGTCGGTAGTCCGGACAGATACGCAGTATTTT
-,TRBV7-2,TRBJ1-4,-,CASSFGQGFATNEKLFF,TGTGCCAGCAGCTTTGGCCAGGGATTTGCAACTAATGAAAAACTGTTTTTT
-,TRBV5-1,TRBJ2-2,TRBD2,CASSGKGLAGYTGELFF,TGCGCCAGCAGCGGGAAGGGACTAGCGGGATACACCGGGGAGCTGTTTTTT
few,TRBV10-2,TRBJ2-2,TRBD2,CASSPRLAGPTGELFF,TGCGCCAGCAGTCCCCGACTAGCGGGACCAACCGGGGAGCTGTTTTTT
-,TRBV5-1,TRBJ1-4,-,CASSFGGSNEKLFF,TGCGCCAGCAGCTTTGGGGGGTCTAATGAAAAACTGTTTTTT
-,TRBV29-1,TRBJ2-1,-,CSADHRVGNEQFF,TGCAGCGCCGACCACAGGGTTGGGAATGAGCAGTTCTTC
-,TRBV9,TRBJ2-7,TRBD2,CASLTTGGGLAGAYEQYF,TGTGCCAGCCTAACTACAGGCGGAGGACTAGCGGGAGCCTACGAGCAGTACTTC
-,TRBV11-3,TRBJ2-1,-,CASSPQGGQGYNEQFF,TGTGCCAGCAGCCCCCAGGGGGGTCAGGGCTACAATGAGCAGTTCTTC